These T cell receptor beta chains were read from a single sample in a study of lymphopenia after photon versus proton radiotherapy. The assay was immunoSEQ multiplex PCR, and TCRdb's table has in-frame clones only and misses some. The table lists 55,000 to 70,000 clones, just under 95% of them singletons. The specimen was peripheral blood, collected from a patient treated with photon-based radiotherapy. Receptor source: a woman between 35 and 50 years old with cholangiocarcinoma. Both conserved end residues are part of each CDR3. The D gene is left open where the match is weak. The size field is filled for only some rows; it gives once, few, many or a size class.

.,TRBV25-1,.,TRBJ1-1,TGTGCCAGCAGTGACGGCATGAACACTGAAGCTTTCTTT,CASSDGMNTEAFF
.,TRBV4-1,.,TRBJ2-7,TGCGCCAGCAGCCAAGTGACGGACCCCGCCTACGAGCAGTACTTC,CASSQVTDPAYEQYF
.,TRBV27,TRBD1,TRBJ2-3,TGTGCCAGCAGTGGGACCGGGACAGGGTCTAGCACAGATACGCAGTATTTT,CASSGTGTGSSTDTQYF
.,TRBV19,TRBD2,TRBJ2-1,TGTGCCAGTAGTCTAAGACTAGCGGACTACAATGAGCAGTTCTTC,CASSLRLADYNEQFF
.,TRBV29-1,.,TRBJ1-5,TGCAGCGGCGGGGCAGACCGAGATCAGCCCCAGCATTTT,CSGGADRDQPQHF
.,TRBV2,TRBD1,TRBJ1-2,TGTGCCAGCAGTGGGACAGGGGGCATCGGCTACACCTTC,CASSGTGGIGYTF
.,TRBV9,.,TRBJ1-1,TGTGCCAGCAGCGTAGTTCTTAGCACTGAAGCTTTCTTT,CASSVVLSTEAFF
once,TRBV30,.,TRBJ1-2,TGTGCCTGGGAAGGCACCCCGAGGGCATTTTTC,CAWEGTPRAFF
.,TRBV28,TRBD1,TRBJ1-4,TGTGCCAGCAGTTTAGCGACAGGGGGTGAAAAACTGTTTTTT,CASSLATGGEKLFF
.,TRBV28,TRBD2,TRBJ2-7,TGTGCCAGCAACCTAAGCGGGAGAGCACGGGAGCAGTACTTC,CASNLSGRAREQYF
.,TRBV30,TRBD2,TRBJ2-5,TGTGCCTCCGCCGGGTTTTCTAGCGGGGTAGAGACCCAGTACTTC,CASAGFSSGVETQYF
.,TRBV4-3,.,TRBJ1-1,TGCGCCAGCAGCCCGTCAGGGTTTAGGAACACTGAAGCTTTCTTT,CASSPSGFRNTEAFF
.,TRBV28,.,TRBJ1-5,TGTGCGAGCGGCGGATCCAATCAGCCCCAGCATTTT,CASGGSNQPQHF
.,TRBV6-6,.,TRBJ1-3,TGTGCCAGCAAGGTTGGGAACTCTGGAAACACCATATATTTT,CASKVGNSGNTIYF
.,TRBV7-3,TRBD2,TRBJ2-1,TGTGCCAGCAGCTCTGCGGGGGGCCGGTGCAATGAGCAGTTCTTC,CASSSAGGRCNEQFF
once,TRBV19,TRBD2,TRBJ2-5,TGTGCCAGTAATGCGGGGGGGCTATTGGAGACCCAGTACTTC,CASNAGGLLETQYF
.,TRBV19,TRBD1,TRBJ1-1,TGTGCCAGTAGTCCCCTTGGACAGGGAATACAAGGTGAAGCTTTCTTT,CASSPLGQGIQGEAFF
.,TRBV12-5,.,TRBJ1-4,TGTGCTAGTGGTTCCCCGCATACCGGGTTACGGGGAAAACTGTTTTTT,CASGSPHTGLRGKLFF
.,TRBV4-2,TRBD2,TRBJ2-1,TGTGCCAGCAGCCAACTGGGGACTAGCGGGAGGAATGAGCAGTTCTTC,CASSQLGTSGRNEQFF
.,TRBV29-1,TRBD1,TRBJ2-3,TGCAGCGTCGCGAGAGCAGGGGGAAGGGGCACAGATACGCAGTATTTT,CSVARAGGRGTDTQYF
.,TRBV6-5,TRBD1,TRBJ1-6,TGTGCCAGCAGTTATCTAAGGACAGGGCGGGAGTCACCCCTCCACTTT,CASSYLRTGRESPLHF
once,TRBV5-6,.,TRBJ1-2,TGTGCCAGCAGCTTGAGGGCTGGGCGAGGTGGCTACACCTTC,CASSLRAGRGGYTF
.,TRBV29-1,.,TRBJ2-7,TGCAGCGTTGAGGACGGAGGCGGGCAGTACTTC,CSVEDGGGQYF